Reported below is one T cell receptor beta chain. Its target is not known. For TCRbeta, the library was prepared with unique molecular identifiers. A single record per CDR3 protein comes from TCRdb applying MiXCR to the PCR reads. Among 450,000 to 550,000 distinct CDR3 sequences, about an eighth were seen once, and the ten largest hold around 15%. These data belong to a study of T-cell reconstitution after alpha-beta-depleted transplantation in children. Study observations and caveats: Several hundred rapidly expanded clones from non-depleted graft cells reportedly supplied alpha-beta T cells about two months post-transplant. When one year had passed after transplant, most T-cell counts and diversity came from newly produced T cells. From surviving recipient T cells and thymic progenitors came the high day-60 TCRbeta diversity observed in some patients.

The ends were cut back, 8 bases at V and 4 bases at J, with 25 bases in the middle. There are 17 residues in the CDR3. Germline V gene sequence: CDR1 MDHEN, CDR2 SYDVKM. The chain joins TRBV28 to TRBJ2-3; tentatively, D is TRBD2 (5 bases). The sequenced sample was PBMCs, mostly from graft donor cells, obtained 180 days after TCRalphabeta/CD19-depleted stem cell transplant. This clonotype was sampled from a female patient aged 2-15 years who had a stem cell transplant for aplastic anemia, so the T cells may come from the graft donor. CDR3 in amino acids: CASVRRLAPGVPDTQYF. The CDR3 DNA is TGTGCCAGCGTCCGACGGCTAGCCCCCGGGGTCCCAGATACGCAGTATTTT.